Below, one TCR beta chain is given with its context. The data originate from a study of blood T cell repertoires in COVID-19. About the research overall: Nucleic acid was either cDNA or gDNA, and it came from T cells, B-cell-depleted T cells, or PBMCs.

The CDR3 contains 14 residues. Germline-derived CDR1 and CDR2 are SGHNT and YYREEE (reference sequence). V shed 4 bases, J shed 6 bases, and the junction held 8 bases outside the gene matches. Authors' methods: Scientists estimated how many nucleated cells there were by amplifying reference gene primers. Profiled with immunoSEQ multiplex PCR; TCRdb holds only in-frame clones, not every one. V, J and clone size are those of that table, while D and trimming were read from the DNA. This sample has around 94,000 clones, with around 85% found just once. The TCR sequence derives from a man between 45 and 60 years old with acute or convalescent COVID-19. The chain links TRBV5-4 to TRBJ2-7, with 9 bases identical to TRBD1. Source material: peripheral blood. The CDR3 nucleotides read TGTGCCAGCAGCCCCGGGACAGGGTGGGGCGAGCAGTACTTC. Translated, it gives CASSPGTGWGEQYF. Combining the CDR3 with reference TRBV5-4 and TRBJ2-7 gives the whole variable domain ETGVTQSPTHLIKTRGQQVTLRCSSQSGHNTVSWYQQALGQGPQFIFQYYREEENGRGNFPPRFSGLQFPNYSSELNVNALELDDSALYLCASSPGTGWGEQYFGPGTRLTVT.